A single sample is the source of the 28 T cell receptor beta chains below, sequenced in a study of CD8 T cells in Susac syndrome. RNA totalling about 0.5 to 1 ug underwent reverse transcription with random hexamers. TCRdb reprocessed the immunoSEQ multiplex PCR reads with MiXCR, giving one entry per CDR3 protein. The table lists 110,000 to 150,000 distinct CDR3 sequences, approximately 95% of them singletons, with 0.27% in the top ten. Material: CD8+ T cells from PBMCs. These receptors were collected from a human donor in good health.

V usage is TRBV13 and J usage is TRBJ2-7; the D gene could be TRBD1 or TRBD2 (5 bases each). The CDR3 loop spans 14 amino acids. Germline CDR1 and CDR2: PRHDT and FYEKMQ (reference sequence). Trimming pared 4 bases from V and 0 bases from J, leaving 10 bases between. The CDR3, as DNA: TGTGCCAGCAGCTCGGGACCACGCTCCTACGAGCAGTACTTC. Protein sequence: CASSSGPRSYEQYF.

V is TRBV30 and J is TRBJ1-1; D is perhaps TRBD1 (5 bases). The V and J ends lost 0 bases and 3 bases respectively, with 8 bases between them. The germline V gene has CDR1 GTSNPN and CDR2 SVGIG (reference sequence). This CDR3 spans 13 amino acids. The CDR3 DNA follows: TGTGCCTGGAGTGTACAGGAGGACACTGAAGCTTTCTTT. As protein: CAWSVQEDTEAFF.

V and J are TRBV18 and TRBJ2-5; the D gene is possibly TRBD1 (6 bases). CDR1 and CDR2 from the germline V gene are KGHSH and LQKENI. This CDR3 is 13 amino acids long. With 6 bases removed from V and 2 bases from J, the gap between germline ends came to 10 bases. The CDR3 DNA reads TGTGCCAGCTCCCCGACAGGACAAGAGACCCAGTACTTC. It yields the protein CASSPTGQETQYF. The variable domain in full, with the rest retrieved from reference TRBV18 and TRBJ2-5, is NAGVMQNPRHLVRRRGQEARLRCSPMKGHSHVYWYRQLPEEGLKFMVYLQKENIIDESGMPKERFSAEFPKEGPSILRIQQVVRGDSAAYFCASSPTGQETQYFGPGTRLLVL.

This rearrangement joins TRBV27 to TRBJ2-7; D is undetermined. CDR3 length: 13 amino acids. V lost 7 bases to trimming and J lost 2 bases, with 12 bases between them. Germline V gene lookup returns CDR1 MNHEY and CDR2 SMNVEV (reference sequence). CDR3 in DNA: TGTGCCAGCAAGATAAAAGAAGCCTACGAGCAGTACTTC. This codes for CASKIKEAYEQYF.

The chain combines TRBV10-3 with TRBJ2-3; no firm D call. Trimming shortened V by 2 bases and J by 3 bases, and 12 bases separated the two germline ends. Germline values: CDR1 ENHRY, CDR2 SYGVKD. This CDR3 is 15 amino acids long. The CDR3 reads CAISEKVVATDTQYF. In nucleotides, the CDR3 is TGTGCCATCAGTGAGAAGGTCGTCGCGACAGATACGCAGTATTTT.

The genes are TRBV7-9 and TRBJ2-7; D is perhaps TRBD1 or TRBD2 (5 bases each). Trimming pared 5 bases from V and 3 bases from J, leaving 11 bases between. Germline V gene lookup returns CDR1 SEHNR and CDR2 FQNEAQ (reference sequence). The CDR3 is 13 amino acids. This CDR3 reads CASSPRDGYEQYF. CDR3 sequence (DNA): TGTGCCAGCAGCCCCCGGGACGGCTACGAGCAGTACTTC.

The chain is built from TRBV7-9 and TRBJ2-7; a possible D gene is TRBD1 (5 bases). There are 16 residues in the CDR3. Trimming took off 5 bases at V and 2 bases at J, with 19 bases between the two ends. Germline values: CDR1 SEHNR, CDR2 FQNEAQ (reference sequence). The CDR3 reads CASSPADSLAAYEQYF. In DNA, the CDR3 is TGTGCCAGCAGCCCAGCCGACAGTCTCGCCGCCTACGAGCAGTACTTC.

The chain carries TRBV13 and TRBJ2-7; maybe TRBD2 (5 bases). Germline CDR1 reads PRHDT; CDR2 reads FYEKMQ (reference sequence). The CDR3 spans 14 residues. V lost 5 bases and J 4 bases, leaving 15 bases between the germline ends. In nucleotides, the CDR3 is TGTGCCAGCAGCCCCCGACCCCGGGGATACGAGCAGTACTTC. It encodes CASSPRPRGYEQYF.

This chain uses TRBV20-1 with TRBJ2-7; TRBD2 matches at 7 bases. Germline CDR1 reads DFQATT; CDR2 reads SNEGSKA (reference sequence). The junction had 10 bases not matched to a gene; V was cut back by 6 bases and J by 2 bases. The CDR3 runs 14 residues. Written as DNA, the CDR3 is TGCAGTGCGAAGAATATTAGCGGGCCCTACGAGCAGTACTTC. It yields the protein CSAKNISGPYEQYF.

The genes are TRBV20-1 and TRBJ2-7; the match to TRBD2 covers 12 bases. This CDR3 is 15 amino acids long. Germline CDR1 is DFQATT and CDR2 is SNEGSKA (reference sequence). V lost 4 bases to trimming and J lost 3 bases; unmatched junction nucleotides: 7. The chain's CDR3 is CSATSGRAFVYEQYF. The DNA for the CDR3 is TGCAGTGCTACTAGCGGGAGGGCCTTTGTCTACGAGCAGTACTTC.

The chain has TRBV29-1 and TRBJ1-1; TRBD1 matches 7 bases. Germline V gene data show CDR1 as SQVTM and CDR2 as ANQGSEA. V was pared by 1 base and J by 7 bases, with 12 bases of the junction left unmatched. The CDR3 consists of 15 residues. CDR3 sequence (DNA): TGCAGCGTTGAAGGGGGGACAGCCGCTTGGGGTGAAGCTTTCTTT. Protein product: CSVEGGTAAWGEAFF.

The gene calls are TRBV5-1 and TRBJ2-5; 14 bases match TRBD2. CDR3 length equals 18 residues. Trimming took 4 bases from V and 7 from J; bases not matched to a gene: 15. In germline, CDR1 is SGHRS, CDR2 YFSETQ. CDR3 loop: CASSPGLAGGGPGGTQYF. DNA of the CDR3: TGCGCCAGCAGCCCCGGACTAGCGGGAGGCGGGCCTGGGGGGACCCAGTACTTC.

The chain recombines TRBV28 with TRBJ2-1; D may be TRBD2 (6 bases). This CDR3 has 14 amino acids. Trimming removed 5 bases from V and 2 bases from J, with 10 bases in between. The germline V gene has CDR1 MDHEN and CDR2 SYDVKM. In nucleotides, the CDR3 is TGTGCCAGCAGTCAGCGGGTACCCTACAATGAGCAGTTCTTC. It is translated as CASSQRVPYNEQFF.

This chain joins TRBV7-9 and TRBJ2-1; D call uncertain. V shed 5 bases and J shed 6 bases, with 8 bases lying between them. Germline V lookup: CDR1 SEHNR, CDR2 FQNEAQ (reference sequence). CDR3 length: 12 residues. CDR3 sequence: CASSRAANEQFF. In DNA, the CDR3 is TGTGCCAGCAGCCGGGCAGCCAATGAGCAGTTCTTC.

The chain couples TRBV27 to TRBJ2-1, with TRBD2 matching over 8 bases. With 6 bases clipped from V and 6 bases from J, the junction kept 4 bases outside the gene matches. This CDR3 is built from 13 residues. The germline V gene has CDR1 MNHEY and CDR2 SMNVEV (reference sequence). CDR3 protein: CASRLAESNEQFF. The CDR3 bases are TGTGCCAGCAGACTAGCGGAGTCCAATGAGCAGTTCTTC.

The chain carries TRBV5-6 and TRBJ2-7, with D tentatively TRBD1 (6 bases). Germline CDR1 and CDR2: SGHDT and YYEEEE. CDR3 length: 13 residues. V was cut by 3 bases and J by 10 bases, with 17 bases left in between. The CDR3 protein is CASSSGTPNKQYF. CDR3 in DNA: TGTGCCAGCAGCTCCGGGACACCCAACAAACAGTACTTC.

The chain has TRBV15 and TRBJ1-2; possible D gene TRBD1, 5 bases. This CDR3 has 14 residues. The ends were cut back, 1 base at V and 8 bases at J, with 14 bases in the middle. Per the germline V gene, CDR1 is LNHNV and CDR2 is YYDKDF (reference sequence). The CDR3 spells CATSRGTGTSGYTF. The CDR3 bases are TGTGCCACCAGCAGAGGGACCGGGACCTCGGGCTACACCTTC.

The gene calls are TRBV15 and TRBJ2-1, with 12 bases aligning to TRBD2. The CDR3 is 19 residues long. With 5 bases clipped from V and 3 bases from J, the junction kept 14 bases outside the gene matches. Looked up from germline, CDR1 is LNHNV and CDR2 is YYDKDF (reference sequence). CDR3 in DNA: TGTGCCACCAGCGGATCACCTAGCGGGAGGGCGTCCAGCTACAATGAGCAGTTCTTC. Its translation: CATSGSPSGRASSYNEQFF.

A few counts support this clonotype. V is TRBV6-2 or TRBV6-3 and J is TRBJ2-7; D remains ambiguous. Germline V CDR1 and CDR2: MNHEY, SVGEGT. The CDR3 runs 13 residues. The ends were cut back, 4 bases at V and 2 bases at J, with 9 bases in the middle. The chain's CDR3 is CASSLSSTYEQYF. The CDR3 DNA reads TGTGCCAGCAGTTTAAGCAGTACCTACGAGCAGTACTTC.

This chain joins TRBV11-2 and TRBJ2-1; unclear D gene. Germline CDR1 is SGHAT and CDR2 is FQNNGV. V was clipped by 5 bases and J by 6 bases, with 14 bases between them. The CDR3 is made up of 14 amino acids. CDR3 nucleotide sequence: TGTGCCAGCAGCCACAGACGCGATGGCAATGAGCAGTTCTTC. This encodes CASSHRRDGNEQFF.

The V call is TRBV3-1, the J call TRBJ2-5; 7 bases line up with TRBD2. The CDR3 runs 16 residues. The junction had 6 bases not matched to a gene; V was cut back by 0 bases and J by 2 bases. From germline, CDR1 is LGHDT and CDR2 YNNKEL (reference sequence). For the CDR3, the DNA is TGTGCCAGCAGCCAAGATGCAGCGGGGCCACAAGAGACCCAGTACTTC. Translation gives CASSQDAAGPQETQYF.

This clonotype was observed once. This chain connects TRBV20-1 to TRBJ2-1, with a tentative D call TRBD2 (5 bases). V lost 3 bases to trimming and J lost 5 bases, with 11 bases between them. Germline V CDR1 and CDR2: DFQATT, SNEGSKA (reference sequence). This CDR3 has 13 amino acids. DNA of the CDR3: TGCAGTGCTAGGAGCGGTAGCGACAATGAGCAGTTCTTC. Its protein is CSARSGSDNEQFF.

This sequence joins TRBV29-1 and TRBJ2-7; a weak D match, TRBD2 (6 bases). The CDR3 extends over 14 amino acids. Germline loops: CDR1 SQVTM, CDR2 ANQGSEA. V lost 6 bases, J lost 3 bases, and 18 bases lay in between. CDR3 protein: CSVVEGDPHYEQYF. CDR3 coding DNA: TGCAGCGTAGTGGAGGGCGACCCCCACTACGAGCAGTACTTC.

This sequence joins TRBV29-1 and TRBJ1-2; TRBD1 agrees at 9 bases. This CDR3 region has 12 residues. Looked up from germline, CDR1 is SQVTM and CDR2 is ANQGSEA. V lost 5 bases, J lost 7 bases, and 5 bases stayed unmatched. The CDR3 protein is CSVPGQGLGYTF. CDR3 nucleotide sequence: TGCAGCGTTCCGGGACAGGGCCTTGGCTACACCTTC.

The chain has TRBV27 and TRBJ2-7, with a possible D match to TRBD2 (6 bases). The length of the CDR3 is 14 residues. Germline lookup yields CDR1 MNHEY and CDR2 SMNVEV (reference sequence). V dropped 2 bases and J dropped 7 bases, with 15 bases sitting between them. DNA for the CDR3: TGTGCCAGCAGTTTAACGGGGGACCTACGAGAGCAGTACTTC. It codes for CASSLTGDLREQYF.

The CDR3 reads CASSQAPELGYTF. The CDR3 DNA reads as TGCGCCAGCAGCCAAGCCCCCGAGTTAGGCTACACCTTC. This chain uses TRBV4-1 with TRBJ1-2; D gene ambiguous. This CDR3 is 13 amino acids long. Germline CDR1 MGHRA, CDR2 YSYEKL. Trimming shortened V by 1 base and J by 8 bases, and 11 bases separated the two germline ends.

This rearrangement joins TRBV28 to TRBJ2-1, with D maybe TRBD1 (6 bases). Germline V gene sequence: CDR1 MDHEN, CDR2 SYDVKM. V was clipped by 7 bases and J by 8 bases, with 15 bases between them. The CDR3 runs to 13 residues. The CDR3, as DNA: TGTGCCAGCACTAGAGGGGGTTCGGATGAGCAGTTCTTC. As protein: CASTRGGSDEQFF.

J is TRBJ2-6 and V is TRBV30, with TRBD2 as a possible D gene (5 bases). From germline, CDR1 is GTSNPN and CDR2 SVGIG (reference sequence). CDR3 length equals 16 residues. The CDR3: CAIEEPEVSGANVLTF. As DNA, the CDR3 is TGTGCAATCGAGGAGCCGGAGGTCTCTGGGGCCAACGTCCTGACTTTC.